Sequencing of this TCR beta chain was carried out in a study of read filtering for tumor transcriptome and immune sequencing (dated by TCRdb to the early 2020s). Some background on the complete study: The cohort consisted of 17 to 20 male and around 14 female patients, with a mean age of approximately 66 years and an age range of about 47 to 90. Using the same bone marrow samples, the study compared TCR repertoires obtained by targeted immune repertoire sequencing with those obtained by bulk whole-transcriptome sequencing. Per sample, about 3.5 to 11 million TCR-region mapped reads were obtained with IR-seq, compared with only roughly 80 to 1273 with RNA-seq. Under revised international staging, roughly eight patients fell into R-ISS I, more than 15 into R-ISS II and over five into R-ISS III. One of the main goals was to work out a read-filtering strategy for immune repertoire data, in particular whether clonotypes backed by only a single read should be removed. After DNase treatment, whole-transcriptome libraries were prepared using the TruSeq RNA Access Library Prep Kit.

This clonotype was observed at least ten times. It lacks a known antigen. Base qualities were left out, and no much larger clone turns up one base away. Here is what the overall study found, with its caveats: In IR-seq, around 85% of clonotypes but approximately 4% of total reads were represented by single-read clonotypes, whereas in RNA-seq, about 70% of clonotypes and 40% to 55% of reads were represented by single-read clonotypes. IR-seq captured clonotypes at much higher depth and more reliably than RNA-seq, and smaller IR-seq throughput sufficed to identify most shared clonotypes. Removing single-read clonotypes increased the correlation between IR-seq and RNA-seq shared clonotype proportions. The sorted CD138-negative fraction was not purified T cells but a mixed bone marrow immune population.

TCR libraries were constructed from roughly 360 ng RNA using the Immunoverse kit, and molecular barcoded adaptors covering alpha/delta and beta/gamma chains were employed. TCR library preparation used the same RNA that went into transcriptome sequencing. Sequencing of TCR libraries was carried out on an Illumina HiSeq 4000 with 2 x 150 cycles. On the authors' methods: TCR reads were aligned to human V, D, J and C references and assembled into CDR3 clonotypes with MiXCR, including quality filtering and error correction. The tcR package in R was used to analyze clonotype counts and gene usage diversity. Raw mapping reads were checked after the RNA-seq reads had been mapped by STAR aligner version 2.5.3a onto the human GRCh37 genome. To test how sequencing depth affected the clonotypes detected, IR-seq fastq files were randomly downsampled with Seqtk 1.3. TCRdb applied fastp at Q25 and MiXCR to the public reads, then kept only in-frame beta chains. Each entry merges the rows of one CDR3 protein and shows their most common DNA and genes. In this record, the V and J calls reflect TCRdb's handling and not the investigators' own analysis. The sample records approximately 65,000 distinct CDR3 sequences, 14% of which are singletons. Of the sample, 40% to 55% is held by the ten largest clones.

Every patient had bone marrow sampled at the time of active disease. Bone marrow mononuclear cells were isolated by Ficoll-Hypaque density gradient centrifugation. Myeloma plasma cells were removed and CD138-negative cells were obtained by negative selection following labeling with CD138 magnetic microbeads on a MACS separator. Flow cytometry with CD138 antibodies on an Attune NxT was used to check how pure the isolated cells were. Total RNA was extracted using TRIzol reagent and was quantified on a NanoDrop spectrophotometer. Paired RNA-seq and IR-seq were performed on the CD138-negative bone marrow sample of each patient. V and J lose 1 base and 8 bases, and a span of 17 bases separates them. The germline V gene (reference sequence) supplies CDR1 SEHNR and CDR2 FQNEAQ. Including cysteine and phenylalanine, the CDR3 has 15 amino acids. The kept DNA is CDR3 alone, 45 bases in frame from the first base.

The specimen was a population of CD138-negative cells sorted from bone marrow. The sample's cell subset or site label is to be understood as: bone marrow mononuclear cells depleted of CD138+ plasma/myeloma cells by negative magnetic selection. The chain employs TRBV7-9 and TRBJ1-1, and perhaps TRBD1 as D gene, on 5 matching bases. This sequence originates from a donor older than 35 with multiple myeloma. The CDR3 here reads CASSLGDLGEGEAFF. The nucleotide sequence reads TGTGCCAGCAGCTTAGGTGACTTGGGGGAGGGCGAAGCTTTCTTT.